Included here is one T cell receptor beta chain sequence, with context. Its antigen is unidentified. CDR1 and CDR2 (germline): SEHNR, FQNEAQ (reference sequence). The ends were cut back, 5 bases at V and 10 bases at J, with 19 bases in the middle. The CDR3 contains 14 residues. Vbeta (60) and Jbeta (13) primers were used in the PCR. Sequencing was performed with immunoSEQ multiplex PCR; in TCRdb, only in-frame clones are kept and a portion is missing. The data hold about 150,000 clones, with roughly 80% observed a single time. This sample stems from a study of cytomegalovirus exposure and HLA in healthy donors. The study's findings and limits: A later look showed TCR association rates differing by HLA locus, highest for DRB1 and lowest for HLA-C. Per a later analysis, under 20,000 TCR beta sequences showed association with HLA alleles at 0.05 false discovery rate. It was 164 TCR beta chains that were listed as cytomegalovirus-associated.

The sample comprised PBMCs. The chain uses TRBV7-9 and TRBJ2-3, with D maybe TRBD1 (5 bases). The clonotype originates from a woman in her thirties or forties in good health and CMV-seronegative. The CDR3 bases are TGTGCCAGCAGCCAAGGGGCAGTTCAGACCTCGCAGTATTTT. Amino acids: CASSQGAVQTSQYF.